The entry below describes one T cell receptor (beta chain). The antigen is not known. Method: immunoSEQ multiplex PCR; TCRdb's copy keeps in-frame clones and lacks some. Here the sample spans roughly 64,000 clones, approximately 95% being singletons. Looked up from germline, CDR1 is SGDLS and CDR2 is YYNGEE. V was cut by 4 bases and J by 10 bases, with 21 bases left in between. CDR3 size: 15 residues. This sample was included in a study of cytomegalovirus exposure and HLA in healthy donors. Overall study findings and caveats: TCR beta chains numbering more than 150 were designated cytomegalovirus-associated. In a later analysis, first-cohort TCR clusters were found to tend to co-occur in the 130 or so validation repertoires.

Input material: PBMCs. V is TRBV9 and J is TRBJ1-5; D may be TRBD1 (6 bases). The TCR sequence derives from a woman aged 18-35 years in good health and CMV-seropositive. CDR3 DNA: TGTGCCAGCAGCTTCCGAGGACAGCCTCAGGAACCCCAGCATTTT. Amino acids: CASSFRGQPQEPQHF.